This TCR beta chain comes out of a study of CD8 T cells in Susac syndrome. Whole-study context: Susac syndrome patients were untreated, on corticosteroids with some adding intravenous immunoglobulin, or on intravenous immunoglobulin only.

The ends were cut back, 3 bases at V and 1 base at J, with 9 bases in the middle. The CDR3 loop spans 14 amino acids. The germline V gene has CDR1 MGHDK and CDR2 SYGVNS. Reverse transcription of roughly 0.45 to 1 ug RNA used random hexamers. TCRdb called the immunoSEQ multiplex PCR reads again in MiXCR, with one record for every CDR3 protein. Of roughly 150,000 distinct CDR3 sequences in the sample, under 97% were seen once. This rearrangement joins TRBV25-1 to TRBJ1-1; D gene ambiguous. The TCR comes from a human donor with Susac syndrome. Sequences were obtained from CD4+ T cells from PBMCs. The CDR3 sequence is CASSDYNRNTEAFF. The CDR3, as DNA: TGTGCCAGCAGTGACTATAACAGGAACACTGAAGCTTTCTTT.